A single TCR beta chain is shown here with its context. The antigen is not known. One entry per CDR3 protein results from TCRdb running MiXCR on the reads. Here the sample spans some 900,000 distinct CDR3 sequences, approximately 30% being singletons. This sample is part of a study of T cell repertoires in cytomegalovirus infection. Sequences were derived from cultured CD8+ T cells from PBMCs, sampled from culture after CMV antigen stimulation. This receptor was taken from a human donor in good health (CMV status not recorded). Some clones in this sample may be carry-over from other donors' samples.

CDR3 in amino acids: CASSLGQAQYF. For the CDR3, the DNA is TGTGCCAGCAGCTTAGGACAGGCGCAGTATTTT. The V and J genes are TRBV7-9 and TRBJ2-3; D is perhaps TRBD1 (6 bases). Germline CDR1 reads SEHNR; CDR2 reads FQNEAQ (reference sequence). The CDR3 sequence is 11 residues long. V was cut by 1 base and J by 10 bases, with 6 bases left in between. The complete variable domain, with remaining parts taken from reference TRBV7-9 and TRBJ2-3, reads DTGVSQNPRHKITKRGQNVTFRCDPISEHNRLYWYRQTLGQGPEFLTYFQNEAQLEKSRLLSDRFSAERPKGSFSTLEIQRTEQGDSAMYLCASSLGQAQYFGPGTRLTVL.